The clone carrying this T cell receptor (beta chain) came up once. V was shortened by 7 bases and J by 6 bases, with 19 bases between the two germline ends. CDR3 length: 14 residues. Germline V gene sequence: CDR1 MNHEY, CDR2 SMNVEV (reference sequence). Authors' methods: It was from reference gene primer amplification that nucleated cell counts were estimated. The repertoire was sequenced with immunoSEQ multiplex PCR; TCRdb's copy has only in-frame clones and lacks some. V and J calls and clone size are those listed in that table; D and trimming were worked out from the DNA. The sample carries some 300,000 clones, around 89% recorded once. This specimen belongs to a study of blood T cell repertoires in COVID-19. For the study at large: Recovered status applied to Cohort 3 donors who had two consecutive negative PCRs. It also applied to those with clearance or with symptom resolution. PBMCs, B-cell-depleted T cells, or T cells provided the cDNA or gDNA that made up the material.

The chain uses TRBV27 and TRBJ2-7, with a weak D call TRBD2 (6 bases). Sequenced material: PBMCs or T cells enriched from blood (not recorded which). This clonotype was obtained from a woman aged 55-70 years in a cohort exposed to, infected with or recovered from COVID-19 (not recorded which). Here the CDR3 reads CASTPGLGGLEQYF. As DNA, the CDR3 is TGTGCCAGCACCCCGGGACTCGGGGGACTCGAGCAGTACTTC.